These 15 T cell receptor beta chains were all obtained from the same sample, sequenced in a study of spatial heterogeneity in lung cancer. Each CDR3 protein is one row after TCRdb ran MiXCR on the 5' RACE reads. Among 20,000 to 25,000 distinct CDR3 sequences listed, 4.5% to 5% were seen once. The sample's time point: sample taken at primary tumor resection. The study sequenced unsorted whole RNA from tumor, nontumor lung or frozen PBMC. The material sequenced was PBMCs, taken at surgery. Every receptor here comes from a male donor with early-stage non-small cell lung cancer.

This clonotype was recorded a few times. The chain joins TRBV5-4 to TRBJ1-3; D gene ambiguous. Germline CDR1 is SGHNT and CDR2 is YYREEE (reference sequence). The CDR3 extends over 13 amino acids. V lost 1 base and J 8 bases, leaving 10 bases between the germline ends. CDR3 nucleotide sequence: TGTGCCAGCAGCTTGTGGGGAGCACACACCATATATTTT. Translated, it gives CASSLWGAHTIYF.

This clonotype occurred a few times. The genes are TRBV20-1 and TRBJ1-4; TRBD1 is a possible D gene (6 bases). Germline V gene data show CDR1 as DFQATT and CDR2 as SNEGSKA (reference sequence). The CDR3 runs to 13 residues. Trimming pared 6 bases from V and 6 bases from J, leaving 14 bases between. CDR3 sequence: CSAPPGGHEKLFF. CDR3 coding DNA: TGCAGTGCCCCTCCCGGGGGGCATGAAAAACTGTTTTTT.

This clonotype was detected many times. This chain's CDR3 is CASSLDLADTQYF. CDR3 coding DNA: TGTGCCAGCAGCTTAGATCTGGCAGATACGCAGTATTTT. The chain has TRBV11-2 and TRBJ2-3; D not certain. The V end was cut by 0 bases, the J end by 4 bases, with 5 bases between. From germline, CDR1 is SGHAT and CDR2 FQNNGV. The CDR3 is made up of 13 amino acids.

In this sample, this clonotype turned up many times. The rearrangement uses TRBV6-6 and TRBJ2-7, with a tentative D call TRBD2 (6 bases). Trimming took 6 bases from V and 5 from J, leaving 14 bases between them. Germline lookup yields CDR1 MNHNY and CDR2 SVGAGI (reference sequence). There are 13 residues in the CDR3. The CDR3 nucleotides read TGTGCCAGCAGGTCGACTAGAAATAACGAGCAGTACTTC. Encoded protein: CASRSTRNNEQYF.

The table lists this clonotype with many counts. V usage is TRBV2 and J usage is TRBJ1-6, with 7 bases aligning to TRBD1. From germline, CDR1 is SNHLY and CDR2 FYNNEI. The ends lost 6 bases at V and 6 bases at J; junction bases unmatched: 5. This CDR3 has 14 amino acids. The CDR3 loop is CASRRDRTNSPLHF. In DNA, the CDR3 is TGTGCCAGCAGACGGGACAGAACTAATTCACCCCTCCACTTT.

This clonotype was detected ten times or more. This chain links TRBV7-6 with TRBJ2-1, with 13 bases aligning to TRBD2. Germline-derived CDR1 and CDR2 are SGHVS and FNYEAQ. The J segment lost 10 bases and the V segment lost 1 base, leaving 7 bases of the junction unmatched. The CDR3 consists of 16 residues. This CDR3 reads CASSLVGTSGTQEQFF. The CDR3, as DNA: TGTGCCAGCAGCTTAGTAGGGACTAGCGGGACCCAGGAGCAGTTCTTC. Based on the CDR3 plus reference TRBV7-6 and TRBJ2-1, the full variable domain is GAGVSQSPRYKVTKRGQDVALRCDPISGHVSLYWYRQALGQGPEFLTYFNYEAQQDKSGLPNDRFSAERPEGSISTLTIQRTEQRDSAMYRCASSLVGTSGTQEQFFGPGTRLTVL.

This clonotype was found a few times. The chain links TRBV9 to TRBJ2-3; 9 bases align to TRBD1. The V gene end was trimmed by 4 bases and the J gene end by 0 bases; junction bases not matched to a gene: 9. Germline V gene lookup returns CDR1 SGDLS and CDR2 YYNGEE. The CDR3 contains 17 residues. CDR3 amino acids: CASSPSGGQGSTDTQYF. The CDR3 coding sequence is TGTGCCAGCAGCCCCTCTGGGGGACAGGGAAGCACAGATACGCAGTATTTT.

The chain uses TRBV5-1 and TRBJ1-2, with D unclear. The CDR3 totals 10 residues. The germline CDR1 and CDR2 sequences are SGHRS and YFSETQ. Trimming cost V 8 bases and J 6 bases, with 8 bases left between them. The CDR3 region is CASDGDGYTF. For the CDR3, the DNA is TGCGCCAGTGACGGCGATGGCTACACCTTC.

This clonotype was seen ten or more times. This CDR3 is CASSLDPAGVEQFF. CDR3 sequence (DNA): TGTGCCAGCAGCTTAGACCCGGCAGGGGTTGAGCAGTTCTTC. The V and J genes are TRBV11-2 and TRBJ2-1; a possible D gene is TRBD1 (6 bases). The CDR3 has 14 residues. V was trimmed by 0 bases and J by 9 bases, leaving 12 bases between them. Germline-derived CDR1 and CDR2 are SGHAT and FQNNGV.

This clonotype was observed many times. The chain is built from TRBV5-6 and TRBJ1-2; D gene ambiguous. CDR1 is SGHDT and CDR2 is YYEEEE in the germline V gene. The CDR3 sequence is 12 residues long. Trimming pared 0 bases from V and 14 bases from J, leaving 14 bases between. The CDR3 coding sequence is TGTGCCAGCAGCTTGGATCCTAGCCCTCGGACCTTC. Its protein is CASSLDPSPRTF.

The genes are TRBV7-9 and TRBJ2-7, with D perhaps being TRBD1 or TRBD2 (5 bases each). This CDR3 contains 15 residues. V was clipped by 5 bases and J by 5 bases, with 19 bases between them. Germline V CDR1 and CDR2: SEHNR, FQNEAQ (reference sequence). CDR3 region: CASSPLGEKSDEQYF. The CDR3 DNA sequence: TGTGCCAGCAGCCCCTTGGGGGAGAAATCAGACGAGCAGTACTTC.

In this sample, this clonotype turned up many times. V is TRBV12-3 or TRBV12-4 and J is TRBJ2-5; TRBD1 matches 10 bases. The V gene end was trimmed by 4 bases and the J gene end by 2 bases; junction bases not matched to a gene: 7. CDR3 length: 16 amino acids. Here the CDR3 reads CASSWGGQGLQETQYF. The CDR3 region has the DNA TGTGCCAGCAGTTGGGGGGGACAGGGGTTACAAGAGACCCAGTACTTC.

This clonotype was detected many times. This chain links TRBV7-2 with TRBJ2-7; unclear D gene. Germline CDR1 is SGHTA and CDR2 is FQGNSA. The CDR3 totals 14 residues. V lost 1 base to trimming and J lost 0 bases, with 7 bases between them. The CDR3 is CASSLGPSSYEQYF. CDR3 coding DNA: TGTGCCAGCAGCTTAGGACCGAGCTCCTACGAGCAGTACTTC. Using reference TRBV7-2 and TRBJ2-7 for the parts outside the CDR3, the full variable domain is GAGVSQSPSNKVTEKGKDVELRCDPISGHTALYWYRQSLGQGLEFLIYFQGNSAPDKSGLPSDRFSAERTGGSVSTLTIQRTQQEDSAVYLCASSLGPSSYEQYFGPGTRLTVT.

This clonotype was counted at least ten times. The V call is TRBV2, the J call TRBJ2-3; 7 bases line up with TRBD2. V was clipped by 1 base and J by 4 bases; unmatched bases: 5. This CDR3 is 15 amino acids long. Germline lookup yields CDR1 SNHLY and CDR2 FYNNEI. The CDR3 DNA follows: TGTGCCAGCAGTGAAGACGGGGGGAGGGCAGATACGCAGTATTTT. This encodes CASSEDGGRADTQYF.

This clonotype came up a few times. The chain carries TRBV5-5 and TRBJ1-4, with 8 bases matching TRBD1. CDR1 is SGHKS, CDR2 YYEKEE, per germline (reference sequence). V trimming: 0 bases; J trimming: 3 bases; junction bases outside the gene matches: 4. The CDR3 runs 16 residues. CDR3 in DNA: TGTGCCAGCAGCTTGGGACAGGGGAAAGCTAATGAAAAACTGTTTTTT. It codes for CASSLGQGKANEKLFF.